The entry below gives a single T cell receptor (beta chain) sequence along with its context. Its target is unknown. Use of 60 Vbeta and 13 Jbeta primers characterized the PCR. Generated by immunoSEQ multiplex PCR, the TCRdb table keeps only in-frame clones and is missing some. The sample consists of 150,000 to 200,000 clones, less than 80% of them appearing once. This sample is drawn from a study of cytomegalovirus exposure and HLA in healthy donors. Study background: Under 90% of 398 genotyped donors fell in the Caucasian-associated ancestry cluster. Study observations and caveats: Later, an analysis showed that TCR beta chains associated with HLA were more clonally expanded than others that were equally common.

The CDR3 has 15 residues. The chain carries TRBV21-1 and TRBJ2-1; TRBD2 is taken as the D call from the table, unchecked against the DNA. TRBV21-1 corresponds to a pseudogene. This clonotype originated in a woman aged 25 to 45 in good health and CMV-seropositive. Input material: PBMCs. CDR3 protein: CASSLGGLASGEQFF. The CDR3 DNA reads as TGTGCCAGCAGCTTAGGGGGACTAGCGTCCGGGGAGCAGTTCTTC.